This T cell receptor (beta chain) derives from a study of blood T cell repertoires in COVID-19. Study summary: Researchers got acute and convalescent COVID-19 samples from the United States, Italy and Spain.

Sequenced by immunoSEQ multiplex PCR; TCRdb stores in-frame clones only, minus some. Of roughly 86,000 clones listed, around nine tenths are singletons. Looked up from germline, CDR1 is ENHRY and CDR2 is SYGVKD. The ends were cut back, 3 bases at V and 4 bases at J, with 12 bases in the middle. The CDR3 spans 14 residues. The material sequenced was peripheral blood. The source of this sequence is a man aged 45-65 years with active or convalescent COVID-19. The rearrangement links TRBV10-3 to TRBJ2-5; D perhaps matches TRBD2 (5 bases). This chain's CDR3 is CAISDGDRGETQYF. The CDR3 DNA is TGTGCCATCAGTGACGGGGATCGGGGAGAGACCCAGTACTTC.